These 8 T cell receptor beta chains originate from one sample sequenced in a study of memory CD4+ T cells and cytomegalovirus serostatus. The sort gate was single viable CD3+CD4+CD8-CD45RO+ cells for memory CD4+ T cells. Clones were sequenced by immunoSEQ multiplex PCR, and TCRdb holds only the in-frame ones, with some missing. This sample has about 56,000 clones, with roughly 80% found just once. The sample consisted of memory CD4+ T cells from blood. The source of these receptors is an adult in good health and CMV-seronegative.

In DNA, the CDR3 is TGTGCCAGCAGTTATCAGGGACAGGGTGTCGGCGAGCAGTACTTC. The encoded protein is CASSYQGQGVGEQYF. The chain joins TRBV7-2 to TRBJ2-7; 9 nucleotides align to TRBD1. In germline, CDR1 is SGHTA, CDR2 FQGNSA. The junction had 12 bases not matched to a gene; V was cut back by 6 bases and J by 6 bases. This CDR3 comprises 15 residues.

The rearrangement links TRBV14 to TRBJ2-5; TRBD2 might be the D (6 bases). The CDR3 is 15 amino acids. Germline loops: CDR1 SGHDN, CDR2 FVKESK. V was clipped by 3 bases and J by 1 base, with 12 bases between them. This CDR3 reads CASSHPLGGQETQYF. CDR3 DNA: TGTGCCAGCAGCCACCCCCTGGGGGGCCAAGAGACCCAGTACTTC. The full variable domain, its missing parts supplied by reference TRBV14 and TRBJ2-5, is EAGVTQFPSHSVIEKGQTVTLRCDPISGHDNLYWYRRVMGKEIKFLLHFVKESKQDESGMPNNRFLAERTGGTYSTLKVQPAELEDSGVYFCASSHPLGGQETQYFGPGTRLLVL.

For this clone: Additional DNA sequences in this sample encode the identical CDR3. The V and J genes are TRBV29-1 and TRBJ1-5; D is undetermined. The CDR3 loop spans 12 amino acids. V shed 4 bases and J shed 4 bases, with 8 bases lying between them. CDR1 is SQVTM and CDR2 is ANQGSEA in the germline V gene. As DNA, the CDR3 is TGCAGCGTTGGACAACAAAATCAGCCCCAGCATTTT. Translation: CSVGQQNQPQHF.

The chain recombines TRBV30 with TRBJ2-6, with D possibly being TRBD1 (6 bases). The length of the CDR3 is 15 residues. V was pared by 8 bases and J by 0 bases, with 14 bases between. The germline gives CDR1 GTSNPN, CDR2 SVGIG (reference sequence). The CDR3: CAASGTHSGANVLTF. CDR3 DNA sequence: TGTGCCGCATCCGGGACACACTCTGGGGCCAACGTCCTGACTTTC.

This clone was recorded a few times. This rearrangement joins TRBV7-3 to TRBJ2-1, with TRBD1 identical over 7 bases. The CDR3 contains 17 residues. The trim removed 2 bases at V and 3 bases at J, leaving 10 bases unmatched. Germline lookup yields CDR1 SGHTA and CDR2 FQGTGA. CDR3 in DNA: TGTGCCAGCAGCTTACCTTCGCGGACAGGCTACTACAATGAGCAGTTCTTC. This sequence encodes CASSLPSRTGYYNEQFF.

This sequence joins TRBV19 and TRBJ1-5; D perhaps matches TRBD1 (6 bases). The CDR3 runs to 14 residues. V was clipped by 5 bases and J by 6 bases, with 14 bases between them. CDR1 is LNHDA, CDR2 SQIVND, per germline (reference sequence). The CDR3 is CASSASRGGQPQHF. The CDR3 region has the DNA TGTGCCAGTAGTGCGTCCAGAGGGGGTCAGCCCCAGCATTTT. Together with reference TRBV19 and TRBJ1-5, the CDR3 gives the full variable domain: DGGITQSPKYLFRKEGQNVTLSCEQNLNHDAMYWYRQDPGQGLRLIYYSQIVNDFQKGDIAEGYSVSREKKESFPLTVTSAQKNPTAFYLCASSASRGGQPQHFGDGTRLSIL.

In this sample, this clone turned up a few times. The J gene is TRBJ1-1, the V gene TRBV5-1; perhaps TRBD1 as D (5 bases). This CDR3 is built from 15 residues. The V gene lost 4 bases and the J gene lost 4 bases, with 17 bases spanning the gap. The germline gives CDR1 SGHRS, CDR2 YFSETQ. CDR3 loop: CASSREGPTVTEAFF. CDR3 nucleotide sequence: TGCGCCAGCAGCAGGGAGGGACCGACCGTCACTGAAGCTTTCTTT.

CDR3 DNA sequence: TGTGCCAGCACCTCGACAGGGAACACTGAAGCTTTCTTT. Residues: CASTSTGNTEAFF. The chain has TRBV27 and TRBJ1-1, with a possible D match to TRBD1 (6 bases). Germline V lookup: CDR1 MNHEY, CDR2 SMNVEV (reference sequence). The V end was cut by 7 bases, the J end by 1 base, with 10 bases between. The CDR3 runs to 13 residues.